Presented here are 5 T cell receptor beta chains from one specimen sequenced in a study of control samples from healthy donors and cancer patients. Assay: immunoSEQ multiplex PCR; the TCRdb copy retains only in-frame clones and omits some. The table has about 110,000 clones, around 80% seen once; the top ten hold about 5.9%. The sequenced sample consisted of blood. These receptors were collected from a man between 18 and 35 years old in good health.

The genes are TRBV19 and TRBJ1-1; no reliable D call. The CDR3 is made up of 13 amino acids. Between the trimmed V and J ends, which lost 7 bases and 9 bases, there was a span of 18 bases. Germline V gene data show CDR1 as LNHDA and CDR2 as SQIVND (reference sequence). This CDR3 reads CASTDPNRLKAFF. The CDR3 bases are TGTGCCAGTACCGACCCTAACCGCCTAAAAGCTTTCTTT.

The chain employs TRBV11-2 and TRBJ1-4, with TRBD1 as a possible D gene (5 bases). V was shortened by 4 bases and J by 6 bases, with 15 bases between the two germline ends. Germline values: CDR1 SGHAT, CDR2 FQNNGV. CDR3 size: 15 residues. The CDR3: CASSSGWLGDEKLFF. The CDR3 bases are TGTGCCAGCAGCTCGGGCTGGTTAGGGGATGAAAAACTGTTTTTT.

The chain couples TRBV6-1 to TRBJ2-5, with a weak D call TRBD1 (5 bases). Per germline, CDR1 MNHNS and CDR2 SASEGT. The ends were cut back, 2 bases at V and 3 bases at J, with 16 bases in the middle. The CDR3 contains 16 residues. Written as DNA, the CDR3 is TGTGCCAGCAGTGAATACGACAAAGGGGCCAAAGAGACCCAGTACTTC. Its protein product is CASSEYDKGAKETQYF.

This clone was detected once. The chain links TRBV5-1 to TRBJ2-4; D tentatively reads TRBD1 or TRBD2 (5 bases each). CDR1 is SGHRS and CDR2 is YFSETQ in the germline V gene. The ends were cut back, 0 bases at V and 5 bases at J, with 6 bases in the middle. The CDR3 has 13 residues. Here the CDR3 DNA reads TGCGCCAGCAGCTTGGTGGGGGAAAACATTCAGTACTTC. It yields the protein CASSLVGENIQYF.

The chain employs TRBV29-1 and TRBJ1-2; no clear D gene. The V end lost 4 bases, the J end lost 4 bases, and 13 bases lay between the germline ends. The germline gives CDR1 SQVTM, CDR2 ANQGSEA. The CDR3 runs to 13 residues. CDR3 DNA: TGCAGCGTTGTTTTCTGGCAGACCTATGGCTACACCTTC. The encoded protein is CSVVFWQTYGYTF.